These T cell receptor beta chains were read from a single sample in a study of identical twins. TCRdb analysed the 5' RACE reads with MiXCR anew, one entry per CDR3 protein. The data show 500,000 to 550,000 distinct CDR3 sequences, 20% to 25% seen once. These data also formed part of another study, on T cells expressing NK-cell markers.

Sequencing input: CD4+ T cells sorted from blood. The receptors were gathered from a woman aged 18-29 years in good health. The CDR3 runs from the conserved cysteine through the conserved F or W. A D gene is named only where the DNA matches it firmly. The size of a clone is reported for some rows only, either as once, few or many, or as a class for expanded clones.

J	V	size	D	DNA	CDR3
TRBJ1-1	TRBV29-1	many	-	TGCAGCGTCGGACACCTGAACACTGAAGCTTTCTTT	CSVGHLNTEAFF
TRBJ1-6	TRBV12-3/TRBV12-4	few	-	TGTGCCAGCACTCTTCAGGGGAATTCACCCCTCCACTTT	CASTLQGNSPLHF
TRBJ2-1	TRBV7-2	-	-	TGTGCCAGCAGCGCAGTGCCGGGACTTCGTGGGGAGCAGTTCTTC	CASSAVPGLRGEQFF
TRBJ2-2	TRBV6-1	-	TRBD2	TGTGCCAGCAGTGATTGGATAGCGGGGGACCCCAACACCGGGGAGCTGTTTTTT	CASSDWIAGDPNTGELFF
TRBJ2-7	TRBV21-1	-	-	TGTGCCAGCAGCAAAAAGGGACCCGGACCCGCCTACGAGCAGTACTTC	CASSKKGPGPAYEQYF
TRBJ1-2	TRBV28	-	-	TGTGCCAGCATATCACTAGGCAGGGGAAGTGGCTACACCTTC	CASISLGRGSGYTF
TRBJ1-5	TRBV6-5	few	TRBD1	TGTGCCAGCAGTGTCTCGACAGGGGCTAGCAATCAGCCCCAGCATTTT	CASSVSTGASNQPQHF
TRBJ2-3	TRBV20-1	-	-	TGCAGTGCTAGAGTAGCGGCAGATACGCAGTATTTT	CSARVAADTQYF
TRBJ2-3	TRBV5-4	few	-	TGTGCCAGCAGCTTGCAGGGGAACACAGATACGCAGTATTTT	CASSLQGNTDTQYF
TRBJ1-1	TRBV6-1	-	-	TGTGCCAGCAGACGCCCTGCTGGGGATAACACTGAAGCTTTCTTT	CASRRPAGDNTEAFF
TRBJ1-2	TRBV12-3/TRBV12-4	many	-	TGTGCCAGCAGCGCAGGGCATGGCTACACCTTC	CASSAGHGYTF
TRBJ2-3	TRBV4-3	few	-	TGCGCCAGCAGCCCTCGGAGTACGGGGGCAGATACGCAGTATTTT	CASSPRSTGADTQYF
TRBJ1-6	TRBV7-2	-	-	TGTGCCAGCAGTCTGACCGGGACATCAGATGCACCCCTCCACTTT	CASSLTGTSDAPLHF
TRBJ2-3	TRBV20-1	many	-	TGCAGTGCTAGAAAGCCTACTTTCACAGATACGCAGTATTTT	CSARKPTFTDTQYF
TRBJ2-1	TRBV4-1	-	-	TGCGCCAGCAGCCAAGAGTTCCATGAGCAGTTCTTC	CASSQEFHEQFF
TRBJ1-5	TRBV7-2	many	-	TGTGCCAGCAGCTTAGTCGCAGGTACTCAGCCCCAGCATTTT	CASSLVAGTQPQHF
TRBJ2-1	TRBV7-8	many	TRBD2	TGTGCCAGCAGCTTCAGGACTAGCGGGGGGCGTAGCTCCTACAATGAGCAGTTCTTC	CASSFRTSGGRSSYNEQFF
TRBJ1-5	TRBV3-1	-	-	TGTGCCAGCAGCCAATGGCAGAGCAATCAGCCCCAGCATTTT	CASSQWQSNQPQHF
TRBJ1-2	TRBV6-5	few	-	TGTGCCAGCAAGTTATTAGCTAACTATGGCTACACCTTC	CASKLLANYGYTF
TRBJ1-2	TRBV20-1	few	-	TGCAGTGCTGGCAGACAGGCATACGGCTACACCTTC	CSAGRQAYGYTF